The 12 T cell receptor beta chains given below trace back to one sample, sequenced in a study of CD8+ T cells in alopecia areata. Reverse transcribed after extraction, RNA yielded cDNA as the sequencing template. Sequencing was performed with immunoSEQ multiplex PCR; in TCRdb, only in-frame clones are kept and a portion is missing. The sample contains about 180,000 clones, approximately 50% of which appear only once. Described treatment: oral pan-JAK inhibitor, 5-10 mg twice daily. The source material was CD8+ T cells sorted from blood, sampled around week 54, from a patient treated with tofacitinib. These receptors originate from a human donor with alopecia areata.

This clone was seen only a few times. The genes are TRBV29-1 and TRBJ1-1; the D is unclear. Trimming removed 3 bases at V and 2 bases at J, with 10 bases between. CDR3 size: 13 residues. CDR1 is SQVTM, CDR2 ANQGSEA, per germline. CDR3 sequence: CSVEVGGNTEAFF. The CDR3 DNA reads TGCAGCGTTGAGGTTGGCGGTAACACTGAAGCTTTCTTT.

The chain has TRBV30 and TRBJ1-5; D not resolved. Germline V gene lookup returns CDR1 GTSNPN and CDR2 SVGIG (reference sequence). The CDR3 consists of 14 residues. The V end lost 3 bases, the J end lost 3 bases, and 12 bases lay between the germline ends. The CDR3 DNA is TGTGCCTGGAGGTCGGGAGGGAACAATCAGCCCCAGCATTTT. Translation: CAWRSGGNNQPQHF.

V and J are TRBV27 and TRBJ2-3; 7 bases are a match to TRBD2. The J segment lost 6 bases and the V segment lost 0 bases, leaving 12 bases of the junction unmatched. CDR1 and CDR2 from the germline V gene are MNHEY and SMNVEV (reference sequence). The CDR3 extends over 17 amino acids. The CDR3 DNA is TGTGCCAGCAGTTTATCGTTGGGCGCGGGGGAGGTGGATACGCAGTATTTT. This encodes CASSLSLGAGEVDTQYF.

Points on this clone: A read error may produce the germline difference seen at one junction end. The chain recombines TRBV29-1 with TRBJ2-5; unclear D gene. CDR3 length: 11 amino acids. Germline values: CDR1 SQVTM, CDR2 ANQGSEA. The CDR3 nucleotides are TGCAGCTTTGACGGGTTAGAGACCCAGTACTTC. Translated, it gives CSFDGLETQYF. The full variable domain, its missing parts supplied by reference TRBV29-1 and TRBJ2-5, is SAVISQKPSRDICQRGTSLTIQCQVDSQVTMMFWYRQQPGQSLTLIATANQGSEATYESGFVIDKFPISRPNLTFSTLTVSNMSPEDSSIYLCSFDGLETQYFGPGTRLLVL.

The V and J genes are TRBV29-1 and TRBJ2-5; 7 bases are a match to TRBD1. The CDR3 spans 13 residues. V lost 1 base to trimming and J lost 10 bases; unmatched junction nucleotides: 9. Germline CDR1 is SQVTM and CDR2 is ANQGSEA. In nucleotides, the CDR3 is TGCAGCGTTGAAGGACAGGGATATATTGGCCAGTACTTC. Translated: CSVEGQGYIGQYF.

This chain joins TRBV10-3 and TRBJ1-1; D uncertain. CDR1 is ENHRY, CDR2 SYGVKD, per germline. The CDR3 is 14 residues long. Trimming pared 3 bases from V and 5 bases from J, leaving 13 bases between. This chain's CDR3 is CAISDPGEWTEAFF. CDR3 in DNA: TGTGCCATCAGTGACCCTGGGGAATGGACTGAAGCTTTCTTT.

The chain has TRBV13 and TRBJ1-6; 8 bases are a match to TRBD1. This CDR3 spans 15 amino acids. Germline V gene data show CDR1 as PRHDT and CDR2 as FYEKMQ (reference sequence). Trimming cost V 1 base and J 8 bases; bases outside gene matches: 4. The CDR3, as DNA: TGTGCCAGCAGCTTAGTCCAGGGGGCGGATTCACCCCTCCACTTT. This codes for CASSLVQGADSPLHF. The full variable domain, in which reference TRBV13 and TRBJ1-6 provide the parts outside the CDR3, is AAGVIQSPRHLIKEKRETATLKCYPIPRHDTVYWYQQGPGQDPQFLISFYEKMQSDKGSIPDRFSAQQFSDYHSELNMSSLELGDSALYFCASSLVQGADSPLHFGNGTRLTVT.

This clone was found once. This rearrangement joins TRBV7-9 to TRBJ2-1; 7 bases map to TRBD1. The germline gives CDR1 SEHNR, CDR2 FQNEAQ (reference sequence). V gave up 4 bases and J gave up 6 bases; unmatched junction bases: 3. The CDR3 runs to 13 residues. This CDR3 reads CASSSDRANEQFF. DNA for the CDR3: TGTGCCAGCAGCTCCGACAGGGCCAATGAGCAGTTCTTC.

The chain employs TRBV7-2 and TRBJ2-7, with D uncertain. Trimming cost V 4 bases and J 1 base, with 8 bases left between them. The germline V gene has CDR1 SGHTA and CDR2 FQGNSA. The CDR3 totals 13 residues. The CDR3: CASSSRESYEQYF. DNA of the CDR3: TGTGCCAGCAGCTCTCGAGAGTCCTACGAGCAGTACTTC. Together with reference TRBV7-2 and TRBJ2-7, the CDR3 gives the full variable domain: GAGVSQSPSNKVTEKGKDVELRCDPISGHTALYWYRQSLGQGLEFLIYFQGNSAPDKSGLPSDRFSAERTGGSVSTLTIQRTQQEDSAVYLCASSSRESYEQYFGPGTRLTVT.

This chain joins TRBV6-1 and TRBJ1-2; TRBD1 might be the D (5 bases). Per germline, CDR1 MNHNS and CDR2 SASEGT. CDR3 size: 16 residues. V lost 3 bases and J 5 bases, leaving 19 bases between the germline ends. DNA for the CDR3: TGTGCCAGCAGTGAGGGGACGGAGCCCTCTATTTATGGCTACACCTTC. It codes for CASSEGTEPSIYGYTF.

The chain carries TRBV29-1 and TRBJ2-6; possibly TRBD2 for D (5 bases). The CDR3 totals 16 residues. V shed 1 base and J shed 4 bases, with 14 bases lying between them. CDR1 is SQVTM, CDR2 ANQGSEA, per germline. CDR3 nucleotides: TGCAGCGTTGAAGGACCTAGCCGGATAGGGGCCAACGTCCTGACTTTC. Its protein is CSVEGPSRIGANVLTF.

This chain uses TRBV5-1 with TRBJ2-7, with 7 positions matching TRBD1. Losses at the gene ends were 7 bases for V and 4 bases for J; bases not matched to a gene: 8. The germline CDR1 and CDR2 sequences are SGHRS and YFSETQ. CDR3 size: 13 residues. CDR3 amino acids: CASRDSGRYEQYF. The CDR3 DNA is TGCGCCAGCCGGGACAGCGGTCGATACGAGCAGTACTTC.